The T cell receptor (beta chain) under discussion was sequenced for a study of low-dose radiotherapy and immunotherapy resistance in tumors. cDNA synthesis used a TRAV/TRBV-specific primer set for both chains. Amplification, which lasted 20 to 25 PCR cycles, used a constant-region primer and V-primer adapter to amplify TCRs. TCRdb reprocessed the reads with MiXCR, giving one entry per CDR3 protein. The table records tens of thousands of distinct CDR3 sequences, 20% to 25% of them present only once. This CDR3 has 13 amino acids. V shed 6 bases and J shed 9 bases, with 15 bases lying between them. Germline CDR1 and CDR2: SNHLY and FYNNEI. The sample's time point: after trial treatment. As for treatment: LDRT plus nivolumab, ipilimumab, low-dose cyclophosphamide and aspirin (RACIN trial).

The origin of this receptor is a female donor with ovarian cancer. This chain links TRBV2 with TRBJ2-1; D possibly corresponds to TRBD2 (5 bases). The sample here was PBMCs, taken after low-dose radiotherapy plus immunotherapy. The CDR3 sequence is CASRVLGVGEQFF. The CDR3 DNA reads as TGTGCCAGCAGGGTCCTCGGGGTCGGTGAGCAGTTCTTC.